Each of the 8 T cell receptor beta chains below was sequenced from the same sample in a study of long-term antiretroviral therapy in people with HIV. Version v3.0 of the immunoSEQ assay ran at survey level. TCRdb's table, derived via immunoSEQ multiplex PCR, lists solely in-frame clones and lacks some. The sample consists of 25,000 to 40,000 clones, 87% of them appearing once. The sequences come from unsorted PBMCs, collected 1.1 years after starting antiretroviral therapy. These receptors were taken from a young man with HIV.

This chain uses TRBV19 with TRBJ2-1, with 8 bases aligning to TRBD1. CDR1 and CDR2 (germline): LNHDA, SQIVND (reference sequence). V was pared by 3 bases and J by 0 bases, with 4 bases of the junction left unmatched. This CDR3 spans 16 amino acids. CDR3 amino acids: CASSIGTGVSYNEQFF. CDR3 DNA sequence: TGTGCCAGTAGTATCGGGACAGGAGTCTCCTACAATGAGCAGTTCTTC.

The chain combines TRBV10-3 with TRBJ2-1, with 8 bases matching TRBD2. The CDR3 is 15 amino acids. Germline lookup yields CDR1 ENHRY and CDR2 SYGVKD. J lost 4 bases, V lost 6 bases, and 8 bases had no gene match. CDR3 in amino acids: CAIRAGGALYNEQFF. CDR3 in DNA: TGTGCCATCAGGGCCGGGGGGGCCCTTTACAATGAGCAGTTCTTC.

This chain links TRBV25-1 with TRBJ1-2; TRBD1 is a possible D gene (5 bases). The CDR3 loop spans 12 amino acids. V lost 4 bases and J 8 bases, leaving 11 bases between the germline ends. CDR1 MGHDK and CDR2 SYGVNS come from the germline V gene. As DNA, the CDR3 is TGTGCCAGCAGTGGTACAGGCGGAGGCTACACCTTC. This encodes CASSGTGGGYTF.

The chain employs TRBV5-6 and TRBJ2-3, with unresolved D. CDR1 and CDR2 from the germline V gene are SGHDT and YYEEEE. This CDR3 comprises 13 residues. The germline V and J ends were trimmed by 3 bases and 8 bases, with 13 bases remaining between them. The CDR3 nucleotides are TGTGCCAGCAGCTCACCGACTCCGAGTACGCAGTATTTT. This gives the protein CASSSPTPSTQYF.

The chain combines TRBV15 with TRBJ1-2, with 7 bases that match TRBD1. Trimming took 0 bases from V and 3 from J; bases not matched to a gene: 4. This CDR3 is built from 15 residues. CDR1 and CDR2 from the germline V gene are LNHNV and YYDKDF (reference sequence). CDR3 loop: CATSRDRGLDYGYTF. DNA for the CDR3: TGTGCCACCAGCAGAGACAGGGGGTTGGACTATGGCTACACCTTC.

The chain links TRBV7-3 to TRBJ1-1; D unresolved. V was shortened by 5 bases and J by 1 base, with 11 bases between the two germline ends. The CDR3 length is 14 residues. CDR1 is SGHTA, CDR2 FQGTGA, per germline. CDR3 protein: CASSPGIGNTEAFF. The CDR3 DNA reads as TGTGCCAGCAGCCCTGGGATAGGGAACACTGAAGCTTTCTTT.

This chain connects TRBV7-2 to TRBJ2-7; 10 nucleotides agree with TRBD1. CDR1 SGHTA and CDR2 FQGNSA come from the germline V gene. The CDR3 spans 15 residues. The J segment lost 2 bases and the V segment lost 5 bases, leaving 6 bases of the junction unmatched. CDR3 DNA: TGTGCCAGCAGCGCCCACGACAGGGGGCCCTACGAGCAGTACTTC. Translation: CASSAHDRGPYEQYF.

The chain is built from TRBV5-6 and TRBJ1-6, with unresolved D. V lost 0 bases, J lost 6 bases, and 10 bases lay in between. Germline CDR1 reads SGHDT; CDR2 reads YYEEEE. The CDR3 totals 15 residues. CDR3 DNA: TGTGCCAGCAGCTTGGACGGAGCGAGTAATTCACCCCTCCACTTT. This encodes CASSLDGASNSPLHF.